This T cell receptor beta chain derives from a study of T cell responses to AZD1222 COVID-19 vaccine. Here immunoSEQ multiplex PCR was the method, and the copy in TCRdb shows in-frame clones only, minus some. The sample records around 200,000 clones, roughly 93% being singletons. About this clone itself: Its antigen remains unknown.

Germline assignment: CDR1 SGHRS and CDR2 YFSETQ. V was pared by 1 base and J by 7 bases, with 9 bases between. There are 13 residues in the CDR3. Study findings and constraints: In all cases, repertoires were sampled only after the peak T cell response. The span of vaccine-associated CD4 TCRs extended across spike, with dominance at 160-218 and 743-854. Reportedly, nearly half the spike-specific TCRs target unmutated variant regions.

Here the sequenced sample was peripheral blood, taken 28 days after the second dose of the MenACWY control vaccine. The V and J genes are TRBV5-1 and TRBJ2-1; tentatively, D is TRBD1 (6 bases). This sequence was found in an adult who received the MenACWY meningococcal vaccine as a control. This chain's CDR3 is CASSLQGWNEQFF. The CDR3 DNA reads TGCGCCAGCAGCTTGCAGGGGTGGAATGAGCAGTTCTTC.